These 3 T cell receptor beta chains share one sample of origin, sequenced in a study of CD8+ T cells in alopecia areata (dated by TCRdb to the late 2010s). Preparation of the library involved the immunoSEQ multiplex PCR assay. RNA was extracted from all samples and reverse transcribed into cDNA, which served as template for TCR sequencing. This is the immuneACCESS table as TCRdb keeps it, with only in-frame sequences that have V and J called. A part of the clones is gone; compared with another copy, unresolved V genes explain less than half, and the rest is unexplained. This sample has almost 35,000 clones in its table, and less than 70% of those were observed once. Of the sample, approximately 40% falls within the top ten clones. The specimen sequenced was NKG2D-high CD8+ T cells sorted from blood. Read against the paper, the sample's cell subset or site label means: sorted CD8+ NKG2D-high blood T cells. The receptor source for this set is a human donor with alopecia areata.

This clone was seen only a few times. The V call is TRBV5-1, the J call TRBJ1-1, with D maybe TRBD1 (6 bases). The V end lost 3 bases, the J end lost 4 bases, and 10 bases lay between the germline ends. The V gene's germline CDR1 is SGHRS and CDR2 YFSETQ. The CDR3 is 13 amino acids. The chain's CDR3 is CASSWNRATEAFF. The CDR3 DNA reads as TGCGCCAGCAGCTGGAACAGGGCCACTGAAGCTTTCTTT.

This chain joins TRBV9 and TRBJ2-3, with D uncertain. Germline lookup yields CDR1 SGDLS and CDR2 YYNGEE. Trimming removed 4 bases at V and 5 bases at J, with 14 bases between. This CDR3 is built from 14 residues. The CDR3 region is CASSPRLNEDTQYF. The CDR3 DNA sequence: TGTGCCAGCAGCCCCCGGTTGAATGAAGATACGCAGTATTTT.

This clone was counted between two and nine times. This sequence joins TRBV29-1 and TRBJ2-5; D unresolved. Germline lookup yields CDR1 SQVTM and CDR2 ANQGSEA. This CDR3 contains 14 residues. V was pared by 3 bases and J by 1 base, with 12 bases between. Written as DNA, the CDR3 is TGCAGCGTTGATTTTTGGGCTAGCCAAGAGACCCAGTACTTC. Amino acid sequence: CSVDFWASQETQYF.